A selection of T cell receptor beta chains follows, all from one sample in a study of blood T cell repertoires in COVID-19. Profiled with immunoSEQ multiplex PCR; TCRdb holds only in-frame clones, not every one. This sample yields fewer than 350,000 clones, of which 85% are seen a single time; 1.9% belongs to the top ten. The material sequenced was PBMCs or T cells enriched from blood (not recorded which). The receptors here all came from a young woman who had been exposed to COVID-19. The CDR3 runs from the conserved cysteine through the conserved F or W. D genes are given only for firm matches. Some rows have no size entry. The others give once, few or many, or a class for an expanded clone.

d_gene: NA
v_gene: TRBV19
j_gene: TRBJ1-1
abundance: NA
CDR3nt: TGTGCCAGTACCGTTTCCTCATGGCCGGCGGAGAACACTGAAGCTTTCTTT
CDR3aa: CASTVSSWPAENTEAFF

d_gene: NA
v_gene: TRBV3-1/TRBV3-2
j_gene: TRBJ1-2
abundance: NA
CDR3nt: TGTGCCAGCAGCCAAGAAGGACACCAGTTATACTATGGCTACACCTTC
CDR3aa: CASSQEGHQLYYGYTF

d_gene: TRBD1
v_gene: TRBV4-1
j_gene: TRBJ2-7
abundance: NA
CDR3nt: TGCGCCAGCAGCCAAGAACATTCCCCAGGGGGTGTGACTACCTTAAGTTACGAGCAGTACTTC
CDR3aa: CASSQEHSPGGVTTLSYEQYF

d_gene: NA
v_gene: TRBV6-2/TRBV6-3
j_gene: TRBJ2-5
abundance: NA
CDR3nt: TGTGCCAGCAGCACCCTTTATGCGCGCCAAGAGACCCAGTACTTC
CDR3aa: CASSTLYARQETQYF

d_gene: NA
v_gene: TRBV28
j_gene: TRBJ1-4
abundance: few
CDR3nt: TGTGCCAGCACCCGGCAGGGTCGAGAAAAACTGTTTTTT
CDR3aa: CASTRQGREKLFF

d_gene: TRBD1
v_gene: TRBV10-3
j_gene: TRBJ1-2
abundance: NA
CDR3nt: TGTGCCATGCGGACAGGGACGAACTATGGCTACACCTTC
CDR3aa: CAMRTGTNYGYTF

d_gene: TRBD1
v_gene: TRBV6-2/TRBV6-3
j_gene: TRBJ1-5
abundance: NA
CDR3nt: TGTGCCAGCAGTTCAACCCAAGACAGGGGGCTTAAACAGCCCCAGCATTTT
CDR3aa: CASSSTQDRGLKQPQHF

d_gene: TRBD2
v_gene: TRBV19
j_gene: TRBJ2-1
abundance: NA
CDR3nt: TGTGCTACCAGCCGGCTAGCGGGAGGCTCGATGGGGAATGAGCAGTTCTTC
CDR3aa: CATSRLAGGSMGNEQFF

d_gene: NA
v_gene: TRBV19
j_gene: TRBJ2-1
abundance: NA
CDR3nt: TGTGCCAGTAGTATGGGCCGCGAATACAATGAGCAGTTCTTC
CDR3aa: CASSMGREYNEQFF

d_gene: TRBD1
v_gene: TRBV7-8
j_gene: TRBJ1-2
abundance: NA
CDR3nt: TGTGCCACGCACCCACGGACAGGGAATGGCTACACCTTC
CDR3aa: CATHPRTGNGYTF

d_gene: NA
v_gene: TRBV5-5
j_gene: TRBJ2-2
abundance: NA
CDR3nt: TGTGCCAGCAGCTTGGGTGCTGGACGGGACGGGGAGCTGTTTTTT
CDR3aa: CASSLGAGRDGELFF

d_gene: NA
v_gene: TRBV7-6
j_gene: TRBJ1-1
abundance: NA
CDR3nt: TGTGCCAGCAGCTTAGAGGGGGGGCGCGGGGTTCTAGCTGAAGCTTTCTTT
CDR3aa: CASSLEGGRGVLAEAFF

d_gene: TRBD1
v_gene: TRBV2
j_gene: TRBJ1-5
abundance: NA
CDR3nt: TGTGCCAGCAGTAAAAGGGGGACAGGGGGAAACAATCAGCCCCAGCATTTT
CDR3aa: CASSKRGTGGNNQPQHF

d_gene: NA
v_gene: TRBV4-2
j_gene: TRBJ2-7
abundance: NA
CDR3nt: TGTGCCAGCAGCCAACATGGGCGAGGGGAGGACGAGCAGTACTTC
CDR3aa: CASSQHGRGEDEQYF

d_gene: TRBD2
v_gene: TRBV3-1/TRBV3-2
j_gene: TRBJ2-3
abundance: NA
CDR3nt: TGTGCCAGCAGCCCCACTAGCGGGAGCACAGATACGCAGTATTTT
CDR3aa: CASSPTSGSTDTQYF

d_gene: NA
v_gene: TRBV6-5
j_gene: TRBJ2-7
abundance: NA
CDR3nt: TGTGCCAGCAGTTACGGGCGGGGGCCATCCTACGAGCAGTACTTC
CDR3aa: CASSYGRGPSYEQYF

d_gene: TRBD1
v_gene: TRBV28
j_gene: TRBJ1-1
abundance: NA
CDR3nt: TGTGCCAGCAGTTTCGCCAGGGGGCTTACTGAAGCTTTCTTT
CDR3aa: CASSFARGLTEAFF

d_gene: NA
v_gene: TRBV7-9
j_gene: TRBJ2-1
abundance: once
CDR3nt: TGTGCCAGCAGCTCAGAAGTCTACGTTGGGGGGAGCGGGTTTGAGCAGTTCTTC
CDR3aa: CASSSEVYVGGSGFEQFF

d_gene: NA
v_gene: TRBV7-2
j_gene: TRBJ2-1
abundance: NA
CDR3nt: TGTGCCAGCAGCCCTCAGAATATCAATGAGCAGTTCTTC
CDR3aa: CASSPQNINEQFF

d_gene: NA
v_gene: TRBV11-2
j_gene: TRBJ1-4
abundance: NA
CDR3nt: TGTGCCAGCAGCGCAGGGCATGGGCTTCGACTGTTTTTT
CDR3aa: CASSAGHGLRLFF

d_gene: NA
v_gene: TRBV30
j_gene: TRBJ1-2
abundance: NA
CDR3nt: TGTGCCTGGGGACTGGGAGGAGTTTCGATCTATGGCTACACCTTC
CDR3aa: CAWGLGGVSIYGYTF

d_gene: TRBD1
v_gene: TRBV6-5
j_gene: TRBJ1-6
abundance: NA
CDR3nt: TGTGCCAGCAAAACAGGGGGCAATTCACCCCTCCACTTT
CDR3aa: CASKTGGNSPLHF

d_gene: NA
v_gene: TRBV6-5
j_gene: TRBJ1-5
abundance: NA
CDR3nt: TGTGCCAGCAATCCACAGGGAAGTCAGCCCCAGCATTTT
CDR3aa: CASNPQGSQPQHF

d_gene: NA
v_gene: TRBV9
j_gene: TRBJ2-2
abundance: few
CDR3nt: TGTGCCAGCACCGAAACTAGCACCGGGGAGCTGTTTTTT
CDR3aa: CASTETSTGELFF

d_gene: NA
v_gene: TRBV28
j_gene: TRBJ1-2
abundance: NA
CDR3nt: TGTGCCAGCAGTTTGCGGGCAGGGGTCGGCTACACCTTC
CDR3aa: CASSLRAGVGYTF

d_gene: TRBD1
v_gene: TRBV4-3
j_gene: TRBJ1-2
abundance: NA
CDR3nt: TGCGCCAGCAGCATCGCCGGGGACAGGGAGGAGGGCTACACCTTC
CDR3aa: CASSIAGDREEGYTF

d_gene: TRBD2
v_gene: TRBV9
j_gene: TRBJ2-2
abundance: once
CDR3nt: TGTGCCAGCAGCCCCATCCTAGTAGCGGGGGGGCCAAAGACCGGGGAGCTGTTTTTT
CDR3aa: CASSPILVAGGPKTGELFF

d_gene: TRBD1
v_gene: TRBV19
j_gene: TRBJ2-7
abundance: NA
CDR3nt: TGTGCCAGTAGTAACGGACAGGGCTACGAGCAGTACTTC
CDR3aa: CASSNGQGYEQYF

d_gene: TRBD2
v_gene: TRBV5-1
j_gene: TRBJ2-7
abundance: NA
CDR3nt: TGCGCCAGCAGCCCGGGACTAGCGGGAGGACACGAGCAGTACTTC
CDR3aa: CASSPGLAGGHEQYF

d_gene: TRBD1
v_gene: TRBV28
j_gene: TRBJ1-4
abundance: NA
CDR3nt: TGTGCCAGCAGTCCTCAGGGGGTTTTTCGTGAAAAACTGTTTTTT
CDR3aa: CASSPQGVFREKLFF

d_gene: NA
v_gene: TRBV3-1/TRBV3-2
j_gene: TRBJ1-4
abundance: NA
CDR3nt: TGTGCCAGCAGCCTTCTTAAGCGGGAGAGGGATGAAAAACTGTTTTTT
CDR3aa: CASSLLKRERDEKLFF

d_gene: TRBD1
v_gene: TRBV5-1
j_gene: TRBJ1-4
abundance: once
CDR3nt: TGCGCCAGCAGCTTGACAGGGGGGTCTAATGAAAAACTGTTTTTT
CDR3aa: CASSLTGGSNEKLFF